This T cell receptor (beta chain) appears in the sequencing data of a study of cytomegalovirus exposure and HLA in healthy donors. The PCR made use of 60 Vbeta and 13 Jbeta primers. The table came from immunoSEQ multiplex PCR; TCRdb's copy has only in-frame clones and leaves some out. The sample records about 160,000 clones, approximately 79% being singletons. Sequencing was performed on PBMCs. The sequence derives from a man aged 40-55 years in good health and CMV-seronegative.

CDR3 DNA: TGTGCCAGCGGTTCGACGGCGGATGAGCAGTTCTTC. Translated, it gives CASGSTADEQFF. The chain recombines TRBV2 with TRBJ2-1; D is ambiguous. CDR1 SNHLY and CDR2 FYNNEI come from the germline V gene. CDR3 length: 12 amino acids. V shed 8 bases and J shed 8 bases, with 13 bases lying between them.